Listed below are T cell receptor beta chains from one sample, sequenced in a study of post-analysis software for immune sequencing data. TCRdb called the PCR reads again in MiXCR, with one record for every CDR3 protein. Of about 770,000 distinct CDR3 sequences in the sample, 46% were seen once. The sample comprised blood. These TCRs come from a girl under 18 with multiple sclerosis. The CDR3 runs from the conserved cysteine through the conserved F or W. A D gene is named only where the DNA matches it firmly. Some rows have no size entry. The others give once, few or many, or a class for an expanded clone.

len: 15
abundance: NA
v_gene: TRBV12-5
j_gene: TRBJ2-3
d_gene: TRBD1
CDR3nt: TGTGCTAGTGGTTTGGACGGGACAGGGCAAGTTACGCAGTATTTT
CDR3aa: CASGLDGTGQVTQYF

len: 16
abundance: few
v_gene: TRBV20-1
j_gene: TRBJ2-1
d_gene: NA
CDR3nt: TGCAGTGCTAGAGGGGGTTGGGGGAGTTCCTACAATGAGCAGTTCTTC
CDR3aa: CSARGGWGSSYNEQFF

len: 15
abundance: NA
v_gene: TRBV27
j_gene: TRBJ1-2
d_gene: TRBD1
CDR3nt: TGTGCCAGCAGTTTCGTCCAGGGGGAAAACTATGGCTACACCTTC
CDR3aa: CASSFVQGENYGYTF

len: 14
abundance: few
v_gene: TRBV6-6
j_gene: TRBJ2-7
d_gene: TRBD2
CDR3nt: TGTGCCAGCAGGGGGGGAGCGGGAACCTACGAGCAGTACTTC
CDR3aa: CASRGGAGTYEQYF

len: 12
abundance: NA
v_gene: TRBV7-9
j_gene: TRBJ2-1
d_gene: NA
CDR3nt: TGTGCCAGCAGCTTAGCGGACTACCGGCCGTTCTTC
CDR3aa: CASSLADYRPFF

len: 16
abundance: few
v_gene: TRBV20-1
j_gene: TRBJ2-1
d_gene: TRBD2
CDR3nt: TGCAGTGCTAGCCGAGGACTAGCGGGAGCGGCCAATGAGCAGTTCTTC
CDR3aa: CSASRGLAGAANEQFF

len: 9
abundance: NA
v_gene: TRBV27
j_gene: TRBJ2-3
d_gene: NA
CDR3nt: TGTGCCAGCAGCCCCACCCAGTATTTT
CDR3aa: CASSPTQYF

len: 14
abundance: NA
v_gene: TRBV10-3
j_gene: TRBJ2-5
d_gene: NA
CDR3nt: TGTGCCATCAGTGAAACTAGCTCCCAAAGGGGGCAGTACTTC
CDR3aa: CAISETSSQRGQYF

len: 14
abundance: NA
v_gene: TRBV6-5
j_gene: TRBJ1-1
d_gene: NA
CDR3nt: TGTGCCAGCAGTTACAGGGCCTTGAACACTGAAGCTTTCTTT
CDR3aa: CASSYRALNTEAFF

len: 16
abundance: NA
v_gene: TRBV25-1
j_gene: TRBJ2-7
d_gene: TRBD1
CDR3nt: TGTGCCAGCAGTGGCGACCGGGACAGGGGCTCCTACGAGCAGTACTTC
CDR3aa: CASSGDRDRGSYEQYF

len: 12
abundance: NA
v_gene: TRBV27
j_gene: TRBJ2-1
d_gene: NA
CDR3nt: TGTGCCAGCAGTTGGGGGAGCGATGAGCAGTTCTTC
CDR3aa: CASSWGSDEQFF

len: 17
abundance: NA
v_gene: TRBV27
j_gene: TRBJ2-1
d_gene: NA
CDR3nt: TGTGCCAGCAGTTTTATGTCGGGGGCGAGTTCCTACAATGAGCAGTTCTTC
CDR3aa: CASSFMSGASSYNEQFF

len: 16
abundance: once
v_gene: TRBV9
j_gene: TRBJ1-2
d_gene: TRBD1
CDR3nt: TGTGCCAGCAGCGTAGAGGACAGGGTGGCCCGGAATGGCTACACCTTC
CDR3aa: CASSVEDRVARNGYTF

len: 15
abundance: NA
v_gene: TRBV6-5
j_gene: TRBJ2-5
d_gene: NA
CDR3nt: TGTGCCGGCAGTTACTTGGGGACTCCACAAGAGACCCAGTACTTC
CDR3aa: CAGSYLGTPQETQYF

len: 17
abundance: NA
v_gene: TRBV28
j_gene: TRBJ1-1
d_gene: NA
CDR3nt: TGTGCCAGCAGAACCCCGATGGGACAACCAATTAACACTGAAGCTTTCTTT
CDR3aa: CASRTPMGQPINTEAFF

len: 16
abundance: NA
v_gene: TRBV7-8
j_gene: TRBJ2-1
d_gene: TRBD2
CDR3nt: TGTGCCAGCAGCACTCCTAGCGGGAGGGCCTCGGGTGAGCAGTTCTTC
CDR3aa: CASSTPSGRASGEQFF